These T cell receptor beta chains were read from a single sample in a study of cytomegalovirus exposure and HLA in healthy donors. Profiling relied on immunoSEQ multiplex PCR, and the TCRdb table lists in-frame clones only, not all of them. The sample's table shows tens of thousands of clones. The specimen was PBMCs. The receptor source for this set is a man aged 25 to 40 in good health and CMV-seronegative. CDR3s include the opening cysteine and the closing phenylalanine or tryptophan. D genes are given only for firm matches.

d_call,j_call,v_call,cdr3_aa,cdr3_nt
TRBD2,TRBJ2-5,TRBV29-1,CSASSGLAGVENQYF,TGCAGCGCCTCCTCGGGACTAGCGGGGGTCGAGAACCAGTACTTC
-,TRBJ1-1,TRBV5-1,CASSRGTEAFF,TGCGCCAGCAGCCGCGGCACTGAAGCTTTCTTT
-,TRBJ2-7,TRBV29-1,CSVEPTGTSYEQYF,TGCAGCGTTGAACCCACCGGGACAAGTTACGAGCAGTACTTC
TRBD1,TRBJ1-1,TRBV9,CASSADRTNTEAFF,TGTGCCAGCAGCGCGGACAGGACGAACACTGAAGCTTTCTTT
-,TRBJ1-1,TRBV7-9,CASSLVGRGTEAFF,TGTGCCAGCAGCCTGGTGGGTCGGGGCACTGAAGCTTTCTTT
TRBD1,TRBJ2-1,TRBV4-3,CASSQDGSGQGIGEQFF,TGCGCCAGCAGCCAAGACGGGAGTGGACAGGGAATCGGTGAGCAGTTCTTC
TRBD1,TRBJ1-1,TRBV27,CASRGTGGAFF,TGTGCCAGCAGGGGGACAGGGGGAGCTTTCTTT
-,TRBJ2-3,TRBV7-9,CASSSGADTQYF,TGTGCCAGCAGCTCCGGGGCAGATACGCAGTATTTT
-,TRBJ2-7,TRBV5-4,CASSLAGDEQYF,TGTGCCAGCAGCTTGGCCGGGGACGAGCAGTACTTC
-,TRBJ1-5,TRBV7-2,CASSLQRQPQHF,TGTGCCAGCAGCTTACAGCGGCAGCCCCAGCATTTT
-,TRBJ2-7,TRBV7-2,CASSIPLARSSYEQYF,TGTGCCAGCAGCATTCCCCTAGCGAGGAGCTCCTACGAGCAGTACTTC
TRBD1,TRBJ1-5,TRBV5-6,CASSLAAGGKRQPQHF,TGTGCCAGCAGCTTGGCCGCAGGGGGTAAAAGACAGCCCCAGCATTTT
TRBD1,TRBJ2-7,TRBV4-2,CASSHWTGNSYEQYF,TGTGCCAGCAGCCACTGGACAGGCAACTCCTACGAGCAGTACTTC
TRBD2,TRBJ2-1,TRBV29-1,CSVTGTSGREEPQFF,TGCAGCGTTACCGGGACTAGCGGGAGGGAAGAACCGCAGTTCTTC
TRBD2,TRBJ2-7,TRBV6-5,CASSTGLAVPYEQYF,TGTGCCAGCTCGACGGGACTAGCGGTACCATACGAGCAGTACTTC
TRBD1,TRBJ1-4,TRBV30,CAWSPDRGREKLFF,TGTGCCTGGAGTCCCGACAGGGGCCGTGAAAAACTGTTTTTT
TRBD1,TRBJ1-5,TRBV5-6,CASSLGRGTGEFQPQHF,TGTGCCAGCAGCTTGGGGAGGGGGACAGGGGAGTTTCAGCCCCAGCATTTT
-,TRBJ2-1,TRBV18,CASSRDGRDTEQFF,TGTGCCAGCTCACGGGACGGTAGGGACACTGAGCAGTTCTTC
TRBD1,TRBJ1-2,TRBV5-1,CASSSGTGKDGYTF,TGCGCCAGCAGCTCCGGGACAGGGAAGGATGGCTACACCTTC
-,TRBJ2-1,TRBV6-5,CASSSGWVEQFF,TGTGCCAGCAGCTCAGGATGGGTTGAGCAGTTCTTC
TRBD1,TRBJ1-4,TRBV7-9,CASSPQGQNEKLFF,TGTGCCAGCAGCCCACAGGGGCAGAATGAAAAACTGTTTTTT
-,TRBJ2-5,TRBV7-9,CASSSYRVGQETQYF,TGTGCCAGCAGCTCTTACAGGGTAGGGCAAGAGACCCAGTACTTC
TRBD1,TRBJ1-1,TRBV5-1,CASGTGNTEAFF,TGCGCCAGCGGGACAGGAAATACTGAAGCTTTCTTT
TRBD2,TRBJ2-1,TRBV5-1,CASRETSGSGNEQFF,TGCGCCAGCAGGGAGACTAGCGGGAGTGGCAATGAGCAGTTCTTC
-,TRBJ2-7,TRBV13,CASSLGSNEQYF,TGTGCCAGCAGCTTAGGTTCCAACGAGCAGTACTTC
-,TRBJ1-1,TRBV4-1,CASSRGGTEAFF,TGCGCCAGCAGCCGGGGGGGCACTGAAGCTTTCTTT
TRBD2,TRBJ2-1,TRBV4-1,CASSHPGLGTYNEQFF,TGCGCCAGCAGCCACCCGGGACTAGGGACGTACAATGAGCAGTTCTTC
TRBD2,TRBJ2-5,TRBV29-1,CSAGVAGVGETQYF,TGCAGCGCTGGAGTAGCGGGAGTGGGTGAGACCCAGTACTTC
TRBD1,TRBJ2-2,TRBV7-2,CASSLAQGVGELFF,TGTGCCAGCAGCTTAGCCCAGGGGGTCGGGGAGCTGTTTTTT
-,TRBJ1-2,TRBV18,CASSPPMGSAGGYTF,TGTGCCAGCTCACCACCTATGGGGTCTGCGGGTGGCTACACCTTC
TRBD1,TRBJ1-2,TRBV19,CASSPTDREYGYTF,TGTGCCAGTAGTCCGACCGACAGGGAATATGGCTACACCTTC
TRBD1,TRBJ1-2,TRBV13,CASSRTGGRKYYGYTF,TGTGCCAGCAGCCGAACAGGGGGAAGGAAGTACTATGGCTACACCTTC
-,TRBJ2-7,TRBV6-5,CASSLQLPVREQYF,TGTGCCAGCAGTCTACAACTACCGGTTAGAGAGCAGTACTTC
-,TRBJ2-5,TRBV4-2,CASRQERETQYF,TGTGCCAGCAGACAAGAGCGCGAGACCCAGTACTTC
TRBD1,TRBJ2-3,TRBV4-1,CASSLRDRQITDTQYF,TGCGCCAGCAGCCTCCGGGACAGACAAATCACAGATACGCAGTATTTT
-,TRBJ1-5,TRBV6-1,CARSDVQPQHF,TGTGCCAGAAGTGACGTCCAGCCCCAGCATTTT
-,TRBJ1-1,TRBV2,CASSGARMNTEAFF,TGTGCCAGCAGTGGGGCACGCATGAACACTGAAGCTTTCTTT
TRBD2,TRBJ2-5,TRBV6-1,CASNRYSGGQETQYF,TGTGCCAGCAATCGGTATAGCGGGGGGCAAGAGACCCAGTACTTC
TRBD1,TRBJ2-3,TRBV11-3,CASSRGTGGTDTQYF,TGTGCCAGCAGCCGCGGGACAGGGGGAACAGATACGCAGTATTTT
TRBD1,TRBJ2-1,TRBV5-6,CASSRTGAGGHYNEQFF,TGTGCCAGCAGCCGTACCGGGGCAGGGGGCCACTACAATGAGCAGTTCTTC
TRBD2,TRBJ2-3,TRBV2,CASGLAGTDTQYF,TGTGCCAGCGGACTAGCGGGCACAGATACGCAGTATTTT
TRBD1,TRBJ1-2,TRBV5-4,CASSARQGIYGYTF,TGTGCCAGCAGCGCTCGACAGGGTATCTATGGCTACACCTTC